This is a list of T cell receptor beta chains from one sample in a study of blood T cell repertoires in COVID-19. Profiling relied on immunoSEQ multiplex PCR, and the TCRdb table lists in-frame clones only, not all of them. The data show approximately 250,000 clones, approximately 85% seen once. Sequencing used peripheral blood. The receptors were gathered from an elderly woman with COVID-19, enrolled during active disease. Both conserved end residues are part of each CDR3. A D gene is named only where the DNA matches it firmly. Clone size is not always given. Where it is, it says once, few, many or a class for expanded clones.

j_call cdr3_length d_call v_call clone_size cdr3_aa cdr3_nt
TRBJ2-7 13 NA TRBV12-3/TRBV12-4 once CASSFGGPVEQYF TGTGCCAGCAGTTTCGGGGGGCCCGTAGAGCAGTACTTC
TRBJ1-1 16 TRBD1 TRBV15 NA CATSRGRDRGGTEAFF TGTGCCACCAGCAGAGGTCGGGACAGGGGAGGGACTGAAGCTTTCTTT
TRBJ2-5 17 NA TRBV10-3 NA CASTPGGAGDLLETQYF TGTGCCTCAACACCCGGTGGGGCAGGTGACCTCTTAGAGACCCAGTACTTC
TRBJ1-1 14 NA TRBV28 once CASSLGGGNTEAFF TGTGCCAGCAGTTTGGGGGGAGGGAACACTGAAGCTTTCTTT
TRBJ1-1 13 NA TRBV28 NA CASNPGGPSEAFF TGTGCCAGCAACCCGGGGGGACCGAGTGAAGCTTTCTTT
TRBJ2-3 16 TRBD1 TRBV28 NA CASSLGWDRGGDTQYF TGTGCCAGCAGTTTGGGGTGGGACAGGGGAGGGGATACGCAGTATTTT
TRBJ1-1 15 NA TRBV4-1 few CASSQVGGGNTEAFF TGCGCCAGCAGCCAAGTCGGGGGGGGTAACACTGAAGCTTTCTTT
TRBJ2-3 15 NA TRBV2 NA CASSVEGTSTDTQYF TGTGCCAGCAGTGTAGAGGGTACTAGCACAGATACGCAGTATTTT
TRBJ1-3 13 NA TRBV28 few CASSRTVGNTIYF TGTGCCAGCAGTCGGACAGTTGGAAACACCATATATTTT
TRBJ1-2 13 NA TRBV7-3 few CASSTRANYGYTF TGTGCCAGCAGCACACGGGCTAACTATGGCTACACCTTC
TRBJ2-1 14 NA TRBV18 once CASSTSSVGNEQFF TGTGCCAGCTCAACATCTAGCGTGGGCAATGAGCAGTTCTTC
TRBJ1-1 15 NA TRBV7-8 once CASSISGTLNTEAFF TGTGCCAGCAGCATTTCCGGGACACTGAACACTGAAGCTTTCTTT
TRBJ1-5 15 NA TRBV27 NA CASSLKPGANQPQHF TGTGCCAGCAGTTTAAAACCTGGGGCAAATCAGCCCCAGCATTTT
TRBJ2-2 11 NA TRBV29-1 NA CSVRDTGELFF TGCAGCGTTCGGGACACCGGGGAGCTGTTTTTT
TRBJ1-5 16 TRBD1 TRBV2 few CASRVGQGASNQPQHF TGTGCCAGCAGGGTGGGACAGGGGGCCAGCAATCAGCCCCAGCATTTT
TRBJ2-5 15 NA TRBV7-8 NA CASSLAWRAGKTQYF TGTGCCAGCAGCTTAGCTTGGCGTGCGGGGAAGACCCAGTACTTC
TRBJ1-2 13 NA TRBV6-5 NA CASSYSAGYGYTF TGTGCCAGCAGTTACTCGGCAGGCTATGGCTACACCTTC
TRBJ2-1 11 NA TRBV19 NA CASRTGLTQFF TGTGCCAGTAGGACTGGACTAACGCAGTTCTTC
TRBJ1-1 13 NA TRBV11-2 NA CASSSLRGTEAFF TGTGCCAGCAGCTCATTAAGGGGCACTGAAGCTTTCTTT
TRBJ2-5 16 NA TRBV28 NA CASSLAQSNFQETQYF TGTGCCAGCAGTTTAGCACAGTCCAATTTCCAAGAGACCCAGTACTTC
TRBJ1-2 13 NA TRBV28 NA CASVGALSYGYTF TGTGCTTCGGTGGGGGCTCTATCCTATGGCTACACCTTC
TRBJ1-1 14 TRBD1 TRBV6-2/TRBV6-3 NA CASSSLTGETEAFF TGTGCCAGCAGTTCCCTAACAGGGGAAACTGAAGCTTTCTTT
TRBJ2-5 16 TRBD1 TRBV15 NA CATSRDRGQVLETQYF TGTGCCACCAGCAGAGATAGGGGACAGGTCTTGGAGACCCAGTACTTC
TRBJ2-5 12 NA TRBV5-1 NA CASSLWGETQYF TGCGCCAGCAGCTTATGGGGCGAGACCCAGTACTTC
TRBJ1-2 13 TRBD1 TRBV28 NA CASRLQGADGYTF TGTGCCAGCAGGTTACAGGGGGCAGATGGCTACACCTTC
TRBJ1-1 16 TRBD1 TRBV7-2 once CASSIMTGSANTEAFF TGTGCCAGCAGCATAATGACAGGGTCGGCGAACACTGAAGCTTTCTTT